A selection of T cell receptor beta chains follows, all from one sample in a study of CD8 T cells in ankylosing spondylitis. TCRdb re-analysed the 5' RACE reads in MiXCR, keeping a single row per CDR3 protein. Of 300,000 to 400,000 distinct CDR3 sequences listed, about 22% are singletons. The specimen was blood, either unsorted or a sorted T cell fraction (not recorded which). The receptors originated from a male donor with ankylosing spondylitis. Both conserved end residues are part of each CDR3. A D gene is named only where the DNA matches it firmly. Only some rows state a clone size, as once, few, many or a class for expanded clones.

cdr3_nt	cdr3_aa	j_call	clone_size	d_call	v_call
TGTGCCAGCAGCCAAGTCCCCGAAGGCGAGCAGTACTTC	CASSQVPEGEQYF	TRBJ2-7	NA	NA	TRBV3-1
TGTGCCAGCAGTTACGGACAGGTCTACACCGGGGAGCTGTTTTTT	CASSYGQVYTGELFF	TRBJ2-2	NA	TRBD1	TRBV6-2/TRBV6-3
TGCAGTGCTTTAGGTCGTAGCAATCAGCCCCAGCATTTT	CSALGRSNQPQHF	TRBJ1-5	NA	NA	TRBV20-1
TGTGCCAGCAGTTTTGGGACTAGCGCCGTTCCGGGCGAGCAGTACTTC	CASSFGTSAVPGEQYF	TRBJ2-7	few	TRBD2	TRBV12-3/TRBV12-4
TGTGCCAGCAGCAACGGACAGTATAACTACGAGCAGTACTTC	CASSNGQYNYEQYF	TRBJ2-7	NA	NA	TRBV21-1
TGTGCCAGCACCCTACGGTCCCCGGGACAGGGGAATGAAAAACTGTTTTTT	CASTLRSPGQGNEKLFF	TRBJ1-4	few	TRBD1	TRBV6-2/TRBV6-3
TGTGCCTGGACTAGCGGGAGGCAAAGCTCCTACGAGCAGTACTTC	CAWTSGRQSSYEQYF	TRBJ2-7	few	TRBD2	TRBV30
TGTGCCAGCAGCGCTGACAGGGGGCTTCCTAACTATGGCTACACCTTC	CASSADRGLPNYGYTF	TRBJ1-2	NA	TRBD1	TRBV9
TGTGCCAGCAGCCAAGAATGGGGGGATACGCAGTATTTT	CASSQEWGDTQYF	TRBJ2-3	NA	NA	TRBV4-2
TGCAGTGCTGGGAGGGCAGGGGGCACTGAAGCTTTCTTT	CSAGRAGGTEAFF	TRBJ1-1	NA	TRBD1	TRBV20-1
TGCGCCAGCAGCCAACAGGGTAATTTGGAGACCCAGTACTTC	CASSQQGNLETQYF	TRBJ2-5	few	NA	TRBV4-1
TGTGCCAGCAGCCGACCGTCCGGACGGTCCTACGAGCAGTACTTC	CASSRPSGRSYEQYF	TRBJ2-7	few	NA	TRBV7-9
TGTGCCAGCAGCTTAGCAGCTAGAGGGGATACGCAGTATTTT	CASSLAARGDTQYF	TRBJ2-3	many	NA	TRBV7-2
TGTGCCAGCAGTTACGGAGGGAGAAGTTGGAATGAGCAGTTCTTC	CASSYGGRSWNEQFF	TRBJ2-1	NA	NA	TRBV6-2/TRBV6-3
TGTGCCAGCTCTCGCGGGGGATCCTACGAGCAGTACTTC	CASSRGGSYEQYF	TRBJ2-7	NA	TRBD2	TRBV11-3
TGTGCCAGCAGAGGGGGATCTGGAAACACCATATATTTT	CASRGGSGNTIYF	TRBJ1-3	NA	NA	TRBV2
TGTGCCAGCAGTTTTGTAGCGGGGGACCCGAACACCGGGGAGCTGTTTTTT	CASSFVAGDPNTGELFF	TRBJ2-2	few	TRBD2	TRBV28
TGTGCCAGCAGCTCCTCGACTAGCACGCAGTATTTT	CASSSSTSTQYF	TRBJ2-3	NA	TRBD2	TRBV5-6
TGTGCCACCAGCAGAGTCGGTGACACCGGGGAGCTGTTTTTT	CATSRVGDTGELFF	TRBJ2-2	few	NA	TRBV15
TGTGCCAGCTCACCCCGTCAGGGAGACTATAATTCACCCCTCCACTTT	CASSPRQGDYNSPLHF	TRBJ1-6	NA	NA	TRBV18
TGCGCCAGCAGCCAAGGTCGCAGGGGGAGCGAGCAGTACTTC	CASSQGRRGSEQYF	TRBJ2-7	NA	TRBD1	TRBV4-1
TGTGCCAGCAGTTTGGGGACTAGCGGGAGTTACGAGCAGTACTTC	CASSLGTSGSYEQYF	TRBJ2-7	many	TRBD2	TRBV28
TGTGCCAGCAGCTTAGGTAAGCTGCTCCAGTTCTTC	CASSLGKLLQFF	TRBJ2-1	NA	NA	TRBV7-2
TGTGCCATCAGGAAGGACCTAGGCAATCAGCCCCAGCATTTT	CAIRKDLGNQPQHF	TRBJ1-5	NA	NA	TRBV10-3
TGCGCCAGCAGCCAAGACGGAGGGCGGGCCGGGGAGCTGTTTTTT	CASSQDGGRAGELFF	TRBJ2-2	NA	NA	TRBV4-1
TGTGCCAGCAGATTGAGCGGAGATACGCAGTATTTT	CASRLSGDTQYF	TRBJ2-3	NA	NA	TRBV12-3/TRBV12-4
TGCGCCAGCAGCACGGGACAGGGCAACTATGGCTACACCTTC	CASSTGQGNYGYTF	TRBJ1-2	few	TRBD1	TRBV5-1
TGCGCCAGCAGCGTATGGCCCCGGGGGGACTCTGGAAACACCATATATTTT	CASSVWPRGDSGNTIYF	TRBJ1-3	NA	NA	TRBV5-1
TGTGCCAGCAGCTGGTCCGGGACAGGGAGCAATGAGCAGTTCTTC	CASSWSGTGSNEQFF	TRBJ2-1	NA	TRBD1	TRBV12-3/TRBV12-4
TGTGCCAGCAGCCTCCGGGACAATACTATTGGCTACACCTTC	CASSLRDNTIGYTF	TRBJ1-2	NA	NA	TRBV3-1
TGCAGTGCCTCCGCATTCAGGGCCCAGCCCCAGCATTTT	CSASAFRAQPQHF	TRBJ1-5	few	NA	TRBV20-1
TGTGCCAGCAGCTCCAGCGGGAGGCCTCCCTCCTACAATGAGCAGTTCTTC	CASSSSGRPPSYNEQFF	TRBJ2-1	NA	TRBD2	TRBV7-2
TGCAGTGCTCACGAGGGGCGGTCCTCCTCCTACGAGCAGTACTTC	CSAHEGRSSSYEQYF	TRBJ2-7	NA	NA	TRBV20-1
TGTGCCAGCAGTTTAGGGGAGAATAATGAAAAACTGTTTTTT	CASSLGENNEKLFF	TRBJ1-4	NA	NA	TRBV12-3/TRBV12-4
TGCAGTGCTAGAGTAAGGGTTGGTCAGCCCCAGCATTTT	CSARVRVGQPQHF	TRBJ1-5	NA	NA	TRBV20-1
TGTGCCAGCAGCTTAGATTCAGCGGGAGCGGAGACCCAGTACTTC	CASSLDSAGAETQYF	TRBJ2-5	few	TRBD2	TRBV11-3
TGCGCCAGCAGCTTGGTAGCGGGAGCAGAGACCCAGTACTTC	CASSLVAGAETQYF	TRBJ2-5	many	TRBD2	TRBV5-1